Listed here are 18 T cell receptor beta chains from one sample, sequenced in a study of regulatory T cells in long-lasting Graves disease (dated by TCRdb to 2020 to 2022). The receptor library was made with multiplex PCR. For sequencing, an Illumina HiSeq 4000 was employed. iRepertoire HTBI primers and Arm-PCR amplification of CDR3 regions were used to construct TCR beta libraries. The raw public reads went through TCRdb reprocessing: fastp at Q25, MiXCR clone calling, in-frame beta chains kept. All rows with the same CDR3 protein become a single entry with the most common DNA and genes. For this sample the table gives about 470,000 distinct CDR3 sequences, of which 20% to 25% were detected only once. Approximately 6.4% of the sample rests with the top ten. This sample's time point label indicates: persistent/refractory GD, antithyroid drugs over 5 years with positive TRAb. RNA was extracted from PBMCs in TRIzol for both TCR sequencing and RNA sequencing.

The material sequenced was peripheral blood mononuclear cells (PBMCs), taken when the disease was refractory, from a patient treated with antithyroid drugs. These receptors originate from a female donor with Graves disease.

This clonotype was detected many times. The V gene is TRBV29-1, the J gene TRBJ2-7; 10 bases agree with TRBD1. Germline V gene data show CDR1 as SQVTM and CDR2 as ANQGSEA. The CDR3 totals 12 residues. The J segment lost 5 bases and the V segment lost 6 bases, leaving 4 bases of the junction unmatched. DNA for the CDR3: TGCAGCGTGCCGGACAGGGGGGACGAGCAGTACTTC. Its translation is CSVPDRGDEQYF.

The chain links TRBV7-8 to TRBJ1-5, with D maybe TRBD1 (6 bases). V lost 1 base and J 1 base, leaving 11 bases between the germline ends. The germline V gene has CDR1 SGHVS and CDR2 FQNEAQ. The CDR3 is 16 amino acids. In nucleotides, the CDR3 is TGTGCCAGCAGCTTAGAGGGGGTAATGAGCAATCAGCCCCAGCATTTT. Its translation: CASSLEGVMSNQPQHF.

The J gene is TRBJ2-2, the V gene TRBV6-1; no definite D call. This CDR3 contains 14 residues. Per germline, CDR1 MNHNS and CDR2 SASEGT. Trimming removed 8 bases at V and 3 bases at J, with 13 bases between. The CDR3, as DNA: TGTGCCAGCCGGTTGGATGGCGACACCGGGGAGCTGTTTTTT. It encodes CASRLDGDTGELFF.

This clonotype was seen more than once but under ten times. This rearrangement joins TRBV28 to TRBJ1-1; tentative D call: TRBD1 (5 bases). This CDR3 spans 15 amino acids. Trimming took 3 bases from V and 4 from J, leaving 15 bases between them. Germline V gene sequence: CDR1 MDHEN, CDR2 SYDVKM. CDR3 loop: CASSFQWSGSTEAFF. The DNA of the CDR3 is TGTGCCAGCAGTTTCCAATGGTCAGGGAGCACTGAAGCTTTCTTT.

This clonotype occurred many times. The chain recombines TRBV4-1 with TRBJ1-2, with a tentative D call TRBD1 (5 bases). Trimming removed 5 bases at V and 0 bases at J, with 10 bases between. This CDR3 comprises 14 residues. The V gene's germline CDR1 is MGHRA and CDR2 YSYEKL. The CDR3 DNA reads as TGCGCCAGCAGCGCGGGGCGGACTAACTATGGCTACACCTTC. This codes for CASSAGRTNYGYTF.

This clonotype occurred many times. J is TRBJ2-7 and V is TRBV20-1; the D gene could be TRBD1 or TRBD2 (5 bases each). In germline, CDR1 is DFQATT, CDR2 SNEGSKA (reference sequence). The V gene lost 1 base and the J gene lost 2 bases, with 9 bases spanning the gap. This CDR3 is built from 13 residues. CDR3 residues: CSARVGTAYEQYF. CDR3 bases: TGCAGTGCTAGAGTGGGGACGGCCTACGAGCAGTACTTC.

The V gene is TRBV6-4, the J gene TRBJ1-2; possibly TRBD1 for D (5 bases). This CDR3 is built from 13 residues. The germline V gene encodes CDR1 MRHNA and CDR2 SNTAGT. V was cut by 3 bases and J by 2 bases, with 7 bases left in between. CDR3 amino acids: CASSEGVNYGYTF. The DNA for the CDR3 is TGTGCCAGCAGTGAGGGGGTAAACTATGGCTACACCTTC.

This clonotype was detected only a few times. This sequence joins TRBV12-3 or TRBV12-4 and TRBJ2-3; no clear D. The CDR3 loop spans 12 amino acids. V was cut by 6 bases and J by 5 bases, with 9 bases left in between. The CDR3 DNA reads TGTGCCAGCAGGCCCGCTGAAGATACGCAGTATTTT. Translated: CASRPAEDTQYF.

The chain employs TRBV7-2 and TRBJ1-6, with a tentative D call TRBD1 (6 bases). Germline CDR1 is SGHTA and CDR2 is FQGNSA. The CDR3 covers 17 residues. V lost 5 bases and J 5 bases, leaving 19 bases between the germline ends. The CDR3: CASSPGVSTDHNSPLHF. The CDR3 DNA is TGTGCCAGCAGCCCAGGGGTATCGACAGATCATAATTCACCCCTCCACTTT.

The V call is TRBV6-1, the J call TRBJ2-5; the D is unclear. Germline lookup yields CDR1 MNHNS and CDR2 SASEGT. Trimming stripped 5 bases from V and 1 base from J, with 11 bases between. The CDR3 is 14 residues long. CDR3 protein: CASSPYSVQETQYF. For the CDR3, the DNA is TGTGCCAGCAGTCCATACAGCGTCCAAGAGACCCAGTACTTC.

The genes are TRBV20-1 and TRBJ2-1; TRBD1 matches 7 bases. Trimming removed 1 base from V and 5 bases from J; junction bases left unmatched: 2. CDR1 is DFQATT and CDR2 is SNEGSKA in the germline V gene (reference sequence). This CDR3 has 13 amino acids. CDR3 amino acids: CSARVGQDNEQFF. Here the CDR3 DNA reads TGCAGTGCTAGAGTAGGACAGGACAATGAGCAGTTCTTC.

This clonotype was counted many times. The chain employs TRBV6-2 or TRBV6-3 and TRBJ2-7, with D hard to call. Germline CDR1 is MNHEY and CDR2 is SVGEGT. The V end lost 6 bases, the J end lost 0 bases, and 15 bases lay between the germline ends. The CDR3 sequence is 15 residues long. The CDR3 coding sequence is TGTGCCAGCAGCACAGAGTCAGGAAGCTCCTACGAGCAGTACTTC. Translation gives CASSTESGSSYEQYF.

Ten or more counts support this clonotype. The V gene is TRBV28, the J gene TRBJ2-7; D ambiguous. CDR1 and CDR2 (germline): MDHEN, SYDVKM. V was pared by 3 bases and J by 4 bases, with 7 bases between. The CDR3 loop spans 12 amino acids. CDR3 sequence (DNA): TGTGCCAGCAGTTTGTTGACTTACGAGCAGTACTTC. It codes for CASSLLTYEQYF.

This clonotype appeared many times. The rearrangement uses TRBV7-9 and TRBJ1-6, with TRBD1 as a possible D gene (6 bases). V was pared by 4 bases and J by 7 bases, with 14 bases between. CDR1 and CDR2 (germline): SEHNR, FQNEAQ (reference sequence). This CDR3 spans 15 amino acids. The CDR3 DNA follows: TGTGCCAGCAGCTCTACAGGGACACACAATTCACCCCTCCACTTT. It encodes CASSSTGTHNSPLHF.

The rearrangement links TRBV4-1 to TRBJ2-7; no firm D call. Trimming shortened V by 2 bases and J by 0 bases, and 8 bases separated the two germline ends. CDR1 and CDR2 from the germline V gene are MGHRA and YSYEKL. There are 14 residues in the CDR3. In DNA form, the CDR3 reads TGCGCCAGCAGCCAACTAGAGGCCTCCTACGAGCAGTACTTC. Encoded protein: CASSQLEASYEQYF.

For this clonotype: One end of the junction does not line up with germline, which may come from a read error. The chain is built from TRBV6-5 and TRBJ1-5, with D perhaps TRBD1 (5 bases). From germline, CDR1 is MNHEY and CDR2 SVGAGI. The CDR3 is made up of 19 amino acids. CDR3 DNA: TGTGCCAGCAGTTACTCCGGGGCGTCGGGGCGATATAGCAGTCAGCCCCAGCATTTT. Translated: CASSYSGASGRYSSQPQHF.

This clonotype has at least ten counts. This chain uses TRBV5-1 with TRBJ1-4, with 8 bases fitting TRBD1. Germline V gene sequence: CDR1 SGHRS, CDR2 YFSETQ. V gave up 0 bases and J gave up 4 bases; unmatched junction bases: 5. The CDR3 is made up of 16 amino acids. The CDR3 coding sequence is TGCGCCAGCAGCTTGGGCGGGACAGGTCTTAATGAAAAACTGTTTTTT. Amino acids: CASSLGGTGLNEKLFF.

This clonotype was detected many times. The CDR3 sequence is CASSLPWGGLGSPPYEQYF. As DNA, the CDR3 is TGTGCCAGCAGTCTCCCGTGGGGCGGATTAGGGTCCCCCCCCTACGAGCAGTACTTC. The V and J genes are TRBV28 and TRBJ2-7; tentative D call: TRBD1 (5 bases). Per germline, CDR1 MDHEN and CDR2 SYDVKM. V shed 5 bases and J shed 2 bases, with 28 bases lying between them. CDR3 length equals 19 residues.